This TCR gamma chain derives from a study of Vδ1+ human thymocytes. This clone was seen a few times. Its antigen is as yet unknown. Other DNA variants within this sample encode the same CDR3. Overall study results and limits: Thymic delta-chain repertoires held approximately 20% Vdelta2 sequences and few Vdelta3, despite high sort purity. In the thymus, TRG and TRD repertoires looked highly polyclonal with Gaussian CDR3 lengths.

Extracted RNA was reverse transcribed into cDNA. Pooled V-gene forward primers with one constant-region reverse primer generated the CDR3 amplicons by multiplex PCR. TCRdb ran CATT on the multiplex PCR reads. This sample carries 30,000 to 45,000 gamma-chain clones, 20% to 25% of them seen once, and the ten largest clones take under 2%. The sorted cells were CD3+ Vdelta1+ Vdelta2- thymocytes from alphabeta-depleted thymus. Vdelta1+ thymocyte sorts reached between about 96% and 99.6% purity. With 1 base clipped from V and 4 bases from J, the junction kept 7 bases outside the gene matches. Germline V gene data show CDR1 as EGSNGY and CDR2 as YDSYNSKV. CDR3 length: 14 amino acids.

This TCR derives from a girl under three years old who had congenital heart surgery. Material for sequencing was Vdelta1+ gamma-delta thymocytes from the thymus. Subset here: FACS-sorted CD3+ TCRalphabeta- TCRVdelta1+ TCRVdelta2- thymocytes. The chain joins TRGV2 to TRGJ1 or TRGJ2. DNA for the CDR3: TGTGCCACCTGGGACGGTCGGGGGTATTATAAGAAACTCTTT. This codes for CATWDGRGYYKKLF.